This record concerns one T cell receptor (beta chain) sequence. Antigen unknown. This sample stems from a study of CD8+CD57+ T cells in acquired aplastic anemia. The germline gives CDR1 SGHTA, CDR2 FQGNSA. The ends lost 10 bases at V and 4 bases at J; junction bases unmatched: 13. This CDR3 region has 15 residues. Findings of the study overall: Patients and controls were not found to differ significantly in CD8+ Simpson's diversity.

Genomic DNA, the template, was used for profiling of the TCR beta VDJ and CDR3. Each CDR3 protein gets one entry after TCRdb re-called the reads with MiXCR. The sample consists of some 44,000 distinct CDR3 sequences, 68% of them appearing once. Sample: sorted CD4+, CD8+, or CD8+CD57+ T cells (not recorded which) from PBMCs. This receptor was identified in a human donor in good health, serving as a control. This chain joins TRBV7-2 and TRBJ2-5; the match to TRBD2 covers 9 bases. CDR3 DNA: TGTGCCACCACACCCAGCGGGGGGTTGGGAGAGACCCAGTACTTC. Its translation is CATTPSGGLGETQYF.